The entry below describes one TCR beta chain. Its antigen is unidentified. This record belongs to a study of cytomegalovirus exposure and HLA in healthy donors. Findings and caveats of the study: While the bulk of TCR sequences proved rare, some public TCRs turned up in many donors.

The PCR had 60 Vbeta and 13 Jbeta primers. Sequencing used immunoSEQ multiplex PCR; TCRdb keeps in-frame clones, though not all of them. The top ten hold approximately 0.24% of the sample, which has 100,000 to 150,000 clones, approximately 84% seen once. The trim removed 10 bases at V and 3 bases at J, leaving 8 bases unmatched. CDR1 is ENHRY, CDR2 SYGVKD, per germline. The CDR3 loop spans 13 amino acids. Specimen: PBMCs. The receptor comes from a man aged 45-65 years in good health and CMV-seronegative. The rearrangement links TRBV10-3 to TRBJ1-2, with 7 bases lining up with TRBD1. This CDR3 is CATETGTDYGYTF. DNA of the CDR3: TGTGCCACCGAGACCGGGACAGACTATGGCTACACCTTC.